Ten or more counts support the clone carrying this TCR beta chain. The antigen remains unidentified. This sample includes further DNA sequences coding for the same CDR3. The record originates from a study of shared clonotypes between healthy human individuals. Study-wide context: Plates per donor: three CD4 naive, three CD4 memory, two CD8 naive, one CD8 memory. General observations from the study: A limitation of the genetic and exposure-history diversity represented arose from few donors.

TCRdb's copy holds only in-frame clones and misses some; the assay was immunoSEQ multiplex PCR. This table has 1 million to 1.2 million clones, about 80% appearing once. This CDR3 is built from 15 residues. Germline-derived CDR1 and CDR2 are MNHNS and SASEGT. With 7 bases removed from V and 3 bases from J, the gap between germline ends came to 15 bases. The J gene is TRBJ2-2, the V gene TRBV6-1; the D gene could be TRBD1 or TRBD2 (6 bases each). The receptor was derived from a man aged 18 to 29 in good health. Some clones in this sample may be carry-over from other donors' samples. Input material: memory CD4+ T cells from PBMCs. The subset denotes: CD45RA-negative fraction. As DNA, the CDR3 is TGTGCCAGCACCCCGGGGGACACTCACACCGGGGAGCTGTTTTTT. Translating it yields CASTPGDTHTGELFF.